This entry concerns a single TCR beta chain. As yet, its antigen is unknown. Sequencing ends 3 residues short of the CDR3 end; the germline J gene provides the rest. The sample originates from a study of T cells in women clearing cervical HPV infection. Study details: Blood came at first lesion visit for cases, post-clearance for controls. General study findings and limits: Unknown T-cell numbers per sample may underlie the richness differences. Controls had more TRBV6-7 (approximately 0.15%) than cases (about 0.11%).

HPV was found by MY09/MY11 PCR and dot-blot genotyping. With V trimmed by 8 bases and J by 0 bases, 3 bases remained unmatched. Germline V gene lookup returns CDR1 MGHRA and CDR2 YSYEKL. There are 13 residues in the CDR3. The data were produced by immunoSEQ multiplex PCR, yet TCRdb's version contains in-frame clones alone and is incomplete. This specimen shows approximately 41,000 clones; the ten leading clones hold 7.6%. The sequenced sample consisted of blood buffy coat. V is TRBV4-1 and J is TRBJ2-5; TRBD2 agrees at 7 bases. This clonotype was sampled from a woman between 18 and 70 years old with a cervical HPV16 infection that either progressed to CIN3+ or cleared (not recorded which). The CDR3 region is CASRAGNQETQYF. Incomplete CDR3 DNA: TGCGCCAGCCGAGCGGGGAACCAAGAGACC.